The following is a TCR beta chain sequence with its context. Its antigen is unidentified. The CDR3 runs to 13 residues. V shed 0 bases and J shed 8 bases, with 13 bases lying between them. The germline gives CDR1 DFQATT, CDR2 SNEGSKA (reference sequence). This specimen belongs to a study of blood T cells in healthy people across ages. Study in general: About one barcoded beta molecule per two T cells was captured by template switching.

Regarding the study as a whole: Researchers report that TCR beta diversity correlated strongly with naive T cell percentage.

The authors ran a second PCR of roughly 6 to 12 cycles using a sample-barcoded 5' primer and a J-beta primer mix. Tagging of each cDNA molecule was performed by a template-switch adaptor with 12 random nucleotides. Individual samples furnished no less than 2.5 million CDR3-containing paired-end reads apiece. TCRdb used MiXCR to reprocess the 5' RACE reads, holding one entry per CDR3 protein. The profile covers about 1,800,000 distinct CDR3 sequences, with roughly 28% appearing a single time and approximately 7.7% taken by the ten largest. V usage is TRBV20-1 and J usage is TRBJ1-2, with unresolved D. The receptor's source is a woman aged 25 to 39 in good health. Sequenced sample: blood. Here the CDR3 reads CSARDRQAAGYTF. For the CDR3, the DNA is TGCAGTGCTAGAGATAGGCAGGCTGCCGGCTACACCTTC.